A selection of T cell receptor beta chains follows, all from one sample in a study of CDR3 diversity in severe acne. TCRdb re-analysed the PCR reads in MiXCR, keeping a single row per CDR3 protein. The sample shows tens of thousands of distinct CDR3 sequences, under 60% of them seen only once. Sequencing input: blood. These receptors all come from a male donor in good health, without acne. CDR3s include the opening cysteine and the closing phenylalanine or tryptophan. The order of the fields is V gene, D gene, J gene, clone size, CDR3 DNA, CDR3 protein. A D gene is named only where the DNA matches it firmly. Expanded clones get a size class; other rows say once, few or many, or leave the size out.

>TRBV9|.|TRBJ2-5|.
TGTGCCAGCAGCTCGAAAGGGGGTTCGGGGGAGACTCAGTACTTC
CASSSKGGSGETQYF
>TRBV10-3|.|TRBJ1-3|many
TGTGCCATCAGTGGACCGAGCTCTGGAAACACCATATATTTT
CAISGPSSGNTIYF
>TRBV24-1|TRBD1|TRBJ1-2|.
TGTGCCACCAGTGCGAAACAGGGGCTAGGGGACTATGGCTACACCTTC
CATSAKQGLGDYGYTF
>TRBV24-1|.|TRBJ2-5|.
TGTGCCACCAGTGATGCACCTAATCAAGAGACCCAGTACTTC
CATSDAPNQETQYF
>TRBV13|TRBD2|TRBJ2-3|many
TGTGCCAGCAGCCTACAAGCGGTAGCGGGAGCAGATACGCAGTATTTT
CASSLQAVAGADTQYF
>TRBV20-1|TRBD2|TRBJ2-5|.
TGCAGCCCTAGCGGGAGAGGGGGAGAGACCCAGTACTTC
CSPSGRGGETQYF
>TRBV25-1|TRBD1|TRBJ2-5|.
TGTGCCAGCGGGACAGGGGGAGGAGAGACCCAGTACTTC
CASGTGGGETQYF
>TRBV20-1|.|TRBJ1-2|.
TGCAGTGCTTATCCACCGGGAGCTAACTATGGCTACACCTTC
CSAYPPGANYGYTF
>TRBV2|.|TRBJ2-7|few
TGTGCCAGCTCCGGGACAACTAGTAACTACGAGCAGTACTTC
CASSGTTSNYEQYF
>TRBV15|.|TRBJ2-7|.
TGTGCCACCAGCAGAGAGGTTCAGCCTAACTATGGCTACGAGCAGTACTTC
CATSREVQPNYGYEQYF
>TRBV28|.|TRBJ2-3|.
TGTGCCAGCAGTTTTTCCCAAAGCCGATTTAATACAGACACGCAGTGTTTT
CASSFSQSRFNTDTQCF
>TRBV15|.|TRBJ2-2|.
TGTGCCACCAACTGGGTGGGGGAGAAGAACACCGGGGAGCTGTTTTTT
CATNWVGEKNTGELFF
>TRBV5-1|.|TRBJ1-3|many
TGCGCCAGCAGCTCCCCGACAGGCCCCCAGGAGAACACCATATATTTT
CASSSPTGPQENTIYF
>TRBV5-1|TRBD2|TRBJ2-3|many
TGCGCCAGCAGCCCAGCGGGGACAGATACGCAGTATTTT
CASSPAGTDTQYF
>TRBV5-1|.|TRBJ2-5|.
TGCGCCAGCAGCTTCCTTGGCGGGACTTTGGGGGAGACCCAGTACTTC
CASSFLGGTLGETQYF
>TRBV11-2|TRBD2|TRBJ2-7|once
TGTGCCAGCAGCAGACTAGCGGGAGTCTACGAGCAGTACTTC
CASSRLAGVYEQYF
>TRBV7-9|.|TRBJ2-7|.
TGTGCCAGCAGCCCGCTGACTAGTACCTACGAGCAGTACTTC
CASSPLTSTYEQYF